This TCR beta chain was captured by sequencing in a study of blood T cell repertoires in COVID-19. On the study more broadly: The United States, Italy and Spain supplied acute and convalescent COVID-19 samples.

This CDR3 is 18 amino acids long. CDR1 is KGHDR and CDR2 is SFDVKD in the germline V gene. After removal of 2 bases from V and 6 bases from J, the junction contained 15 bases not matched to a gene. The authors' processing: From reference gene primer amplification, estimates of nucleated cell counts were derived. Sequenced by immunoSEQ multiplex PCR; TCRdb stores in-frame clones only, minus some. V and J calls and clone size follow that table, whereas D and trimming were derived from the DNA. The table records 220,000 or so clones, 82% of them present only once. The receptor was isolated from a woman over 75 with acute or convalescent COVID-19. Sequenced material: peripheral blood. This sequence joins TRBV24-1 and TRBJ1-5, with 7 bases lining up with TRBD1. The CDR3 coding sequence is TGTGCCACCAGTGATTCGCCGGGACAGACAGGGAGACGTCAGCCCCAGCATTTT. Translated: CATSDSPGQTGRRQPQHF.